The 9 T cell receptor beta chains presented below share a single source sample, sequenced in a study of shared clonotypes between healthy human individuals. TCRdb keeps only in-frame clones here, not all; method: immunoSEQ multiplex PCR. The sample records about 2.4 million clones, 93% being singletons. The sample taken for sequencing was naive CD4+ T cells from PBMCs. Documented subset: CD45RA+ positively selected. These receptors all stem from a man aged 18 to 35 in good health. Some clones in this sample may be carry-over from other donors' samples.

The J gene is TRBJ2-3, the V gene TRBV9; TRBD2 agrees at 7 bases. The CDR3 is 17 amino acids. Germline CDR1 SGDLS, CDR2 YYNGEE. J gave up 3 bases and V 4 bases, and 14 bases lay outside the gene matches. The CDR3 is CASSPRLAALLTDTQYF. CDR3 in DNA: TGTGCCAGCAGCCCTCGGCTAGCGGCCCTTTTGACAGATACGCAGTATTTT.

This rearrangement joins TRBV30 to TRBJ1-1; TRBD1 aligns across 7 bases. Trimming took 7 bases from V and 12 from J; bases not matched to a gene: 11. The CDR3 is made up of 11 amino acids. Germline V gene lookup returns CDR1 GTSNPN and CDR2 SVGIG (reference sequence). The CDR3 DNA follows: TGTGCCTTCAGACAGGGCCTAGAGACTTTCTTT. It is translated as CAFRQGLETFF.

This chain's CDR3 is CSAQLLAGGFDGELFF. CDR3 in DNA: TGCAGCGCTCAGTTACTAGCGGGAGGATTTGACGGGGAGCTGTTTTTT. This chain connects TRBV29-1 to TRBJ2-2; 12 nucleotides line up with TRBD2. Per the germline V gene, CDR1 is SQVTM and CDR2 is ANQGSEA. The CDR3 extends over 16 amino acids. With 7 bases clipped from V and 7 bases from J, the junction kept 13 bases outside the gene matches.

This rearrangement joins TRBV27 to TRBJ1-2; 11 bases are shared with TRBD1. V lost 5 bases to trimming and J lost 8 bases; unmatched junction nucleotides: 10. Germline lookup yields CDR1 MNHEY and CDR2 SMNVEV (reference sequence). The CDR3 totals 15 residues. For the CDR3, the DNA is TGTGCCAGCAGTGCCCCCGGACAGGGGGCGAGCGGCTACACCTTC. Translated, it gives CASSAPGQGASGYTF.

The gene calls are TRBV6-5 and TRBJ2-1; perhaps TRBD1 as D (5 bases). V was pared by 6 bases and J by 4 bases, with 13 bases between. Germline CDR1 reads MNHEY; CDR2 reads SVGAGI. There are 14 residues in the CDR3. CDR3 in amino acids: CASRPTQGYNEQFF. The DNA for the CDR3 is TGTGCCAGCAGACCCACGCAGGGTTACAATGAGCAGTTCTTC.

The chain joins TRBV7-2 to TRBJ2-4; D gene uncertain. The CDR3 has 16 amino acids. Trimming shortened V by 0 bases and J by 0 bases, and 9 bases separated the two germline ends. Germline V gene sequence: CDR1 SGHTA, CDR2 FQGNSA. Written as DNA, the CDR3 is TGTGCCAGCAGCTTAGCCTCAGATTTAGCCAAAAACATTCAGTACTTC. This gives the protein CASSLASDLAKNIQYF.

The V call is TRBV5-5, the J call TRBJ2-7; no clear D gene. The germline V and J ends were trimmed by 5 bases and 0 bases, with 9 bases remaining between them. CDR1 and CDR2 (germline): SGHKS, YYEKEE (reference sequence). The CDR3 covers 13 residues. The CDR3 nucleotides are TGTGCCAGCAGTCAGACTGACTCCTACGAGCAGTACTTC. Translating gives CASSQTDSYEQYF.

The chain links TRBV18 to TRBJ1-5; 7 bases line up with TRBD1. The CDR3 sequence is 15 residues long. Per the germline V gene, CDR1 is KGHSH and CDR2 is LQKENI. V lost 1 base and J lost 6; bases outside the gene matches: 6. This chain's CDR3 is CASSPQGTEAQPQHF. CDR3 DNA sequence: TGTGCCAGCTCACCACAAGGGACAGAGGCTCAGCCCCAGCATTTT.

The V and J genes are TRBV6-6 and TRBJ2-1, with 8 bases matching TRBD1. The CDR3 has 14 residues. The J segment lost 7 bases and the V segment lost 10 bases, leaving 12 bases of the junction unmatched. Germline V gives CDR1 MNHNY, CDR2 SVGAGI (reference sequence). CDR3 residues: CATTPRGQGNEQFF. CDR3 nucleotides: TGTGCCACCACCCCCAGGGGGCAGGGTAATGAGCAGTTCTTC.